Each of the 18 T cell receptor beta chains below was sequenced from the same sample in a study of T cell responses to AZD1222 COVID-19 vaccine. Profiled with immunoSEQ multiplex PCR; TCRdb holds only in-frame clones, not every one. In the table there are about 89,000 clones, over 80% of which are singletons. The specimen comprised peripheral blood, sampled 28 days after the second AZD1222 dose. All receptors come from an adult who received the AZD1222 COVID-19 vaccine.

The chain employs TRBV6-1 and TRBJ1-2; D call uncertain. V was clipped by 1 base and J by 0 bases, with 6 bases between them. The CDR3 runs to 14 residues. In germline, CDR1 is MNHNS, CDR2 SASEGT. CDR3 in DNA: TGTGCCAGCAGTGAAGGCCACCCTAACTATGGCTACACCTTC. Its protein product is CASSEGHPNYGYTF.

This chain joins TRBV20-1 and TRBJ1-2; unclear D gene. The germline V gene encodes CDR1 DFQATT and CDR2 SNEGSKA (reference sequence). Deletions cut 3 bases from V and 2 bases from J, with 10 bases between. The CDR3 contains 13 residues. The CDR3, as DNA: TGCAGTGCTAGTCTGGGCCCAAACTATGGCTACACCTTC. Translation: CSASLGPNYGYTF.

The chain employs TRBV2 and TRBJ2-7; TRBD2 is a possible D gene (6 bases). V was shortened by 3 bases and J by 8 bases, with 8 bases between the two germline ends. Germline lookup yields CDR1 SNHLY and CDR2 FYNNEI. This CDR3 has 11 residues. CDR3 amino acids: CASSEGGKQYF. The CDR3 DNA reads TGTGCCAGCAGTGAGGGCGGGAAGCAGTACTTC.

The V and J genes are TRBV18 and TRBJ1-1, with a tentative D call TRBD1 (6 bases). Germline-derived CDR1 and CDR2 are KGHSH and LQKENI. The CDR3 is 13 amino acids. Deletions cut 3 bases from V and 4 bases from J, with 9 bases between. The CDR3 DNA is TGTGCCAGCTCACCGGACAGAACCACTGAAGCTTTCTTT. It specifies CASSPDRTTEAFF.

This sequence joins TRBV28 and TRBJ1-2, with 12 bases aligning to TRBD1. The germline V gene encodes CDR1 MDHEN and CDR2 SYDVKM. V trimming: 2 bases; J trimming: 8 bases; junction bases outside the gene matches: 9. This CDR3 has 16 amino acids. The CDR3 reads CASSLGTGGALMGYTF. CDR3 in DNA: TGTGCCAGCAGTTTAGGGACAGGGGGCGCATTAATGGGCTACACCTTC.

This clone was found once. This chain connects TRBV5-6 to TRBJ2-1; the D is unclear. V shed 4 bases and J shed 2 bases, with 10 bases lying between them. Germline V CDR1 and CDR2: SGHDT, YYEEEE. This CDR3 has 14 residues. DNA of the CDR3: TGTGCCAGCAGCCCCATTGTGGCCTACAATGAGCAGTTCTTC. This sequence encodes CASSPIVAYNEQFF.

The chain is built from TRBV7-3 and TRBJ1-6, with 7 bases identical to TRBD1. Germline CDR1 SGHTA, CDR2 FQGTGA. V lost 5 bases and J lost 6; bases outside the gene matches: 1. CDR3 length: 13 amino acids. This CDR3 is CASSQGGNSPLHF. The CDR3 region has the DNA TGTGCCAGCAGCCAGGGGGGTAATTCACCCCTCCACTTT.

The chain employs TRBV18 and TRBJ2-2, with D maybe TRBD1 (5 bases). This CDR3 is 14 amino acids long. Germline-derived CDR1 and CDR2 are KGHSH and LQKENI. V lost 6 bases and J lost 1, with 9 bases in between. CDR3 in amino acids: CASSKGLNTGELFF. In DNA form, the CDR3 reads TGTGCCAGCTCCAAGGGGTTGAACACCGGGGAGCTGTTTTTT.

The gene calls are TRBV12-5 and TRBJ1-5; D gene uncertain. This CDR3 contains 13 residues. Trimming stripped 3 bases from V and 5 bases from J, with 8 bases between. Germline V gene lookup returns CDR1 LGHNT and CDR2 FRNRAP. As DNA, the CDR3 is TGTGCTAGTGGTTTTTCAGGAGATCAGCCCCAGCATTTT. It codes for CASGFSGDQPQHF.

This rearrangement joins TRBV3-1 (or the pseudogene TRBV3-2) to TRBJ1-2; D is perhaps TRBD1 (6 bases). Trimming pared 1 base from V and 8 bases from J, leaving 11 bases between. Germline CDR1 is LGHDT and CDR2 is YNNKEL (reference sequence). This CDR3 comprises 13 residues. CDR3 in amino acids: CASSQVRGGGYTF. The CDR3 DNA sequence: TGTGCCAGCAGCCAAGTCCGGGGGGGCGGCTACACCTTC.

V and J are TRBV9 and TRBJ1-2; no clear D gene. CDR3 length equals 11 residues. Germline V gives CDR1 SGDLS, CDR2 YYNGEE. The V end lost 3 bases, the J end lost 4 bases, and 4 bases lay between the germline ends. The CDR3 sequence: CASSDSYGYTF. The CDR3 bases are TGTGCCAGCAGCGACAGCTATGGCTACACCTTC.

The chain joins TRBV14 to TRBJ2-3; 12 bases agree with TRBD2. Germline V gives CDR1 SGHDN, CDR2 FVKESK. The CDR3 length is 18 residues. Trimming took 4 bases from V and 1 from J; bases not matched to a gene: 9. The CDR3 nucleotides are TGTGCCAGCAGCCCCTATGGGACTAGCGGGTACCGCACAGATACGCAGTATTTT. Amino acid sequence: CASSPYGTSGYRTDTQYF.

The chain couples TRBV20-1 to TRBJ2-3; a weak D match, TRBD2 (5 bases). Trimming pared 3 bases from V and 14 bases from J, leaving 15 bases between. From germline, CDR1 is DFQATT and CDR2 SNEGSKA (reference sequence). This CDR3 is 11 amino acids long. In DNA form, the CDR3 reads TGCAGTGCTAGTAAAGGACCTGCGGGGTATTTT. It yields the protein CSASKGPAGYF.

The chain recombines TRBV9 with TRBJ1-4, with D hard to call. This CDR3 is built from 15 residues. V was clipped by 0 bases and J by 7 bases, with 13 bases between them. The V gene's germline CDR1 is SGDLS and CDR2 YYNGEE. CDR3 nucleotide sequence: TGTGCCAGCAGCGTAGGGCCGGCGCGGGTTGAAAAACTGTTTTTT. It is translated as CASSVGPARVEKLFF.

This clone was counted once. The CDR3 loop is CASKGLAESYEQYF. The CDR3 nucleotides read TGTGCCAGCAAGGGACTAGCGGAGTCCTACGAGCAGTACTTC. This chain connects TRBV5-6 to TRBJ2-7, with TRBD2 identical over 11 bases. V shed 6 bases and J 1 base; nucleotides not matched to a gene: 3. This CDR3 contains 14 residues. CDR1 and CDR2 (germline): SGHDT, YYEEEE.

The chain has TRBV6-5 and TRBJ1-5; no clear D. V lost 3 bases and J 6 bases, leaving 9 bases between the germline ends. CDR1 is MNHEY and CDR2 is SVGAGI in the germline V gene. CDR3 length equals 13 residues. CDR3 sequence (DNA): TGTGCCAGCAGTTATCGCCCTGCTCAGCCCCAGCATTTT. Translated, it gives CASSYRPAQPQHF.

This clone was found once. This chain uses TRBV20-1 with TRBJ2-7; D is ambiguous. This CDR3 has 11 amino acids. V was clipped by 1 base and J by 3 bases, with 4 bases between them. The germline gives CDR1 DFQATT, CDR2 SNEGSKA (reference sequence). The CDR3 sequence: CSARADYEQYF. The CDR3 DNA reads TGCAGTGCTAGAGCGGACTACGAGCAGTACTTC.

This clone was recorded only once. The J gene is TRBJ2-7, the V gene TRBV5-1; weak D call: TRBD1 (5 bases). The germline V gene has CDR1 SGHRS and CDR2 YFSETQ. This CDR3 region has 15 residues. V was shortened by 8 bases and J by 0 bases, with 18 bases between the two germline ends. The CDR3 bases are TGCGCCAGTCACGAGCCAGGGATAAGCTCCTACGAGCAGTACTTC. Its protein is CASHEPGISSYEQYF.